Below, 10 T cell receptor beta chains from the same sample are listed, as sequenced in a study of cytomegalovirus exposure and HLA in healthy donors. The study ran its PCR with 60 Vbeta and 13 Jbeta primers. The protocol was immunoSEQ multiplex PCR, while the TCRdb copy is restricted to in-frame clones and leaves out a portion. The sample has under 200,000 clones; 70% to 80% are singletons. The material sequenced was PBMCs. These receptors were obtained from a man aged 25 to 45 in good health and CMV-seronegative.

The chain recombines TRBV9 with TRBJ2-7; no reliable D call. Trimming shortened V by 0 bases and J by 2 bases, and 15 bases separated the two germline ends. From germline, CDR1 is SGDLS and CDR2 YYNGEE. The CDR3 covers 16 residues. The CDR3 DNA follows: TGTGCCAGCAGCGTAGAAGCGTTTCCCAATACCTACGAGCAGTACTTC. It translates to CASSVEAFPNTYEQYF.

The chain has TRBV18 and TRBJ2-5; tentatively, D is TRBD1 (5 bases). The CDR3 is 14 amino acids. The ends were cut back, 7 bases at V and 1 base at J, with 13 bases in the middle. Per germline, CDR1 KGHSH and CDR2 LQKENI. CDR3 nucleotide sequence: TGTGCCAGCTGCTTGGTGGACACCCAAGAGACCCAGTACTTC. It is translated as CASCLVDTQETQYF.

The J gene is TRBJ1-2, the V gene TRBV5-1; D is unresolved. The germline V gene encodes CDR1 SGHRS and CDR2 YFSETQ. CDR3 length equals 13 residues. The V end lost 5 bases, the J end lost 4 bases, and 12 bases lay between the germline ends. Here the CDR3 DNA reads TGCGCCAGCAGTTCAGGCCCATCCTATGGCTACACCTTC. Its protein is CASSSGPSYGYTF.

The rearrangement links TRBV5-1 to TRBJ1-2; D ambiguous. Between the trimmed V and J ends, which lost 4 bases and 2 bases, there was a span of 12 bases. The CDR3 sequence is 14 residues long. Germline V lookup: CDR1 SGHRS, CDR2 YFSETQ. The CDR3 DNA follows: TGCGCCAGCAGCCGGCAGACTGGAAACTATGGCTACACCTTC. Encoded protein: CASSRQTGNYGYTF.

Here the CDR3 reads CASSQGLQVNYGYTF. For the CDR3, the DNA is TGCGCCAGCAGCCAGGGCTTACAGGTTAACTATGGCTACACCTTC. V is TRBV4-3 and J is TRBJ1-2; maybe TRBD1 (5 bases). V shed 3 bases and J shed 1 base, with 12 bases lying between them. The CDR3 has 15 amino acids. The germline V gene has CDR1 LGHNA and CDR2 YSLEER.

The V and J genes are TRBV5-4 and TRBJ2-1; 12 positions match TRBD2. The V and J ends lost 4 bases and 4 bases, in that order; junction bases with no gene match: 3. The V gene's germline CDR1 is SGHNT and CDR2 YYREEE (reference sequence). CDR3 size: 15 residues. The CDR3, as DNA: TGTGCCAGCAGCCAAGGACTAGCGGGGTACAATGAGCAGTTCTTC. Its translation: CASSQGLAGYNEQFF.

The chain employs TRBV5-8 and TRBJ2-2; D may be TRBD1 (6 bases). This CDR3 contains 16 residues. CDR1 is SGHTS and CDR2 is YDEGEE in the germline V gene. The V gene lost 1 base and the J gene lost 0 bases, with 10 bases spanning the gap. CDR3 coding DNA: TGTGCCAGCAGCTTGACAGGGCTCACGAACACCGGGGAGCTGTTTTTT. The encoded protein is CASSLTGLTNTGELFF.

This clone occurred a few times. The gene calls are TRBV5-8 and TRBJ2-1, with TRBD2 as a possible D gene (6 bases). Trimming cost V 0 bases and J 12 bases, with 13 bases left between them. The CDR3 extends over 13 amino acids. CDR1 is SGHTS and CDR2 is YDEGEE in the germline V gene. The CDR3 DNA is TGTGCCAGCAGCTTGGGGGGGGATTGGACGCAGTTCTTC. As protein: CASSLGGDWTQFF.

V is TRBV6-5 and J is TRBJ2-2; TRBD1 is a possible D gene (5 bases). Germline CDR1 MNHEY, CDR2 SVGAGI. The CDR3 extends over 16 amino acids. V was trimmed by 2 bases and J by 0 bases, leaving 10 bases between them. In DNA, the CDR3 is TGTGCCAGCAGTTACCAGGACATCGCGAACACCGGGGAGCTGTTTTTT. It yields the protein CASSYQDIANTGELFF.

This chain joins TRBV7-2 and TRBJ2-1; possible D gene TRBD2, 6 bases. This CDR3 comprises 15 residues. The germline V gene encodes CDR1 SGHTA and CDR2 FQGNSA. The V gene lost 5 bases and the J gene lost 4 bases, with 15 bases spanning the gap. The chain's CDR3 is CASSPQWGVYNEQFF. CDR3 nucleotides: TGTGCCAGCAGCCCCCAATGGGGGGTGTACAATGAGCAGTTCTTC.